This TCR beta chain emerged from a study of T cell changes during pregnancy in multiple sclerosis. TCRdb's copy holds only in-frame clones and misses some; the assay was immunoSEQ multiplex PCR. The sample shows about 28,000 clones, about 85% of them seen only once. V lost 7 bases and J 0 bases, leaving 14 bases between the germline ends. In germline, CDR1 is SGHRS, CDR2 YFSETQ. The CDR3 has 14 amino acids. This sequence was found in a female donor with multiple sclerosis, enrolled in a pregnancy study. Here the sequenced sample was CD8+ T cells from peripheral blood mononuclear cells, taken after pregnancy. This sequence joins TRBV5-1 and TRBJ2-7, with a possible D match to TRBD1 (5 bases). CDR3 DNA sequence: TGCGCCAGCGGGCAACAGGTCCTCTCCTACGAGCAGTACTTC. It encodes CASGQQVLSYEQYF. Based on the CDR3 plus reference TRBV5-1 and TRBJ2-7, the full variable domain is KAGVTQTPRYLIKTRGQQVTLSCSPISGHRSVSWYQQTPGQGLQFLFEYFSETQRNKGNFPGRFSGRQFSNSRSEMNVSTLELGDSALYLCASGQQVLSYEQYFGPGTRLTVT.